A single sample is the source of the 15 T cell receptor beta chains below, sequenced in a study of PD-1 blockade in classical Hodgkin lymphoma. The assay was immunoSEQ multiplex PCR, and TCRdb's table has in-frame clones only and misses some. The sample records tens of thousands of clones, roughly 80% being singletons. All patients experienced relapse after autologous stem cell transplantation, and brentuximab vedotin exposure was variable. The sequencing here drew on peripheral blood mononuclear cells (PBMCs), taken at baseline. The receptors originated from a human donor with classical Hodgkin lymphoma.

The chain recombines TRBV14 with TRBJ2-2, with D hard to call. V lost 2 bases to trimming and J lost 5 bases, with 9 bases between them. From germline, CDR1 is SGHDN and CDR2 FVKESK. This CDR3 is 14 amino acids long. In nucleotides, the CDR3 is TGTGCCAGCAGCCAAAATCCGGATACCGGGGAGCTGTTTTTT. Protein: CASSQNPDTGELFF. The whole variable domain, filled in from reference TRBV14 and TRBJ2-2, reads EAGVTQFPSHSVIEKGQTVTLRCDPISGHDNLYWYRRVMGKEIKFLLHFVKESKQDESGMPNNRFLAERTGGTYSTLKVQPAELEDSGVYFCASSQNPDTGELFFGEGSRLTVL.

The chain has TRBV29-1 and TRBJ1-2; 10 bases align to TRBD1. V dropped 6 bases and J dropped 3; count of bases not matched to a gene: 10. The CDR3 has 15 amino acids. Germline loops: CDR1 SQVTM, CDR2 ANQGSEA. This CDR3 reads CSVHIPGQGYYGYTF. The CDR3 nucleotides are TGCAGCGTCCACATCCCGGGACAGGGGTACTATGGCTACACCTTC.

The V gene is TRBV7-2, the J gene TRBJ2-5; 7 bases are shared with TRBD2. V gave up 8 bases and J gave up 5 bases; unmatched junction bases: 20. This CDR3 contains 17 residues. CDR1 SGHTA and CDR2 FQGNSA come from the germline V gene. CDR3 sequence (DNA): TGTGCCAGCGGGCTCCACCTAGGAGCGGGGATCCGGGAGACCCAGTACTTC. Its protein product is CASGLHLGAGIRETQYF.

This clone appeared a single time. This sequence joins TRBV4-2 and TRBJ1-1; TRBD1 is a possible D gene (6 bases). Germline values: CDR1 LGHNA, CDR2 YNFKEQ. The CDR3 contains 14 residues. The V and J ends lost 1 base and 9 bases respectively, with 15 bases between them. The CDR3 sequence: CASSQVGGGVQAFF. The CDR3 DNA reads TGTGCCAGCAGCCAAGTAGGGGGGGGCGTACAAGCTTTCTTT.

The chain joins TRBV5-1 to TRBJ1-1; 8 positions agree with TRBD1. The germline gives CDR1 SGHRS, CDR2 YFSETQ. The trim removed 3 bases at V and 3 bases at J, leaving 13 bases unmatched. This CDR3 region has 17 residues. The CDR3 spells CASSSGQGIIIDTEAFF. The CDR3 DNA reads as TGCGCCAGCAGCTCCGGACAGGGAATTATAATAGACACTGAAGCTTTCTTT.

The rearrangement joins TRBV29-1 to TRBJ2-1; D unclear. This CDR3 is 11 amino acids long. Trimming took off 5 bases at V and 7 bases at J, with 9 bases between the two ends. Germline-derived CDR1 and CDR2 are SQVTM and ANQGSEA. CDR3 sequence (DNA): TGCAGCGTTTTAAAGTGGAATGAGCAGTTCTTC. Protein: CSVLKWNEQFF.

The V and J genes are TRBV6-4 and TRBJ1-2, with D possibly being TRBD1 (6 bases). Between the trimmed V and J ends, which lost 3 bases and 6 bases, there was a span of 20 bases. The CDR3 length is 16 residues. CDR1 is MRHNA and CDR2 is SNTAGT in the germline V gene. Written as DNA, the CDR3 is TGTGCCAGCAGTGATCATCATTTGGGGGACATGGATGGCTACACCTTC. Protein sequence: CASSDHHLGDMDGYTF.

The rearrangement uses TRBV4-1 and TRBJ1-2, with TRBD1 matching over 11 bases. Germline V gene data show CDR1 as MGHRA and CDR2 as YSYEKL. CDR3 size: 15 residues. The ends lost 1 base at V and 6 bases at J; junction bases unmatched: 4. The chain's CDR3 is CASSQVGQGEHGYTF. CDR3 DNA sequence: TGCGCCAGCAGCCAAGTGGGACAGGGGGAACATGGCTACACCTTC.

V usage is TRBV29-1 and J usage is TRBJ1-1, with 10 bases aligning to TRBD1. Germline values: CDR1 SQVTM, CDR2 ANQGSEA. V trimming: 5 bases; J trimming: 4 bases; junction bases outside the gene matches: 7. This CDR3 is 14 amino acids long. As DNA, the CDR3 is TGCAGCGTTCGGACAGGGGGTCTAATCACTGAAGCTTTCTTT. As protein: CSVRTGGLITEAFF.

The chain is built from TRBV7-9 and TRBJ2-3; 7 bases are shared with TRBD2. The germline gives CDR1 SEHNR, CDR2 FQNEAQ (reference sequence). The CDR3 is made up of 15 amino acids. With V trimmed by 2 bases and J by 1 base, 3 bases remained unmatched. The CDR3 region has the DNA TGTGCCAGCAGCTTAAAGGGAGGGGGCACAGATACGCAGTATTTT. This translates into CASSLKGGGTDTQYF.

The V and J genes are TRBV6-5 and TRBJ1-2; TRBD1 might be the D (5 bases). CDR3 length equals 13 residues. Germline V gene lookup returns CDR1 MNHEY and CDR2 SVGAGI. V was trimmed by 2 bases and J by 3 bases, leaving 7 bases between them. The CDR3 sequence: CASSYGADYGYTF. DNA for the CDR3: TGTGCCAGCAGTTACGGGGCAGACTATGGCTACACCTTC.

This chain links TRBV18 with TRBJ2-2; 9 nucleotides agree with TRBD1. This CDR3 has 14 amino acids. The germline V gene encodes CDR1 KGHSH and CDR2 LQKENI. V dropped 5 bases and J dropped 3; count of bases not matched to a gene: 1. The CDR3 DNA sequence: TGTGCCAGCTCAGGACAGGGGTACACCGGGGAGCTGTTTTTT. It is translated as CASSGQGYTGELFF.

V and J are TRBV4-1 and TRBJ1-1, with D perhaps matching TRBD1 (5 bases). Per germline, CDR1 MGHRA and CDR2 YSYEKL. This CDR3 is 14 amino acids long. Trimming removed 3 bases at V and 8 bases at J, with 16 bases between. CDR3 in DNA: TGCGCCAGCAGCCAGGTCTTGCCGGGGGGAGAAGCTTTCTTT. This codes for CASSQVLPGGEAFF.

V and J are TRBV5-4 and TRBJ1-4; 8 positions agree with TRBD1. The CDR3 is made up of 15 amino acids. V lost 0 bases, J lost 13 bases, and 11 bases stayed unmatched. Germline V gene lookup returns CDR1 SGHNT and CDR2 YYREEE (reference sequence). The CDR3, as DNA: TGTGCCAGCAGCTTGGGGGGCTTGACAGGGGAGAGACTGTTTTTT. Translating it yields CASSLGGLTGERLFF.

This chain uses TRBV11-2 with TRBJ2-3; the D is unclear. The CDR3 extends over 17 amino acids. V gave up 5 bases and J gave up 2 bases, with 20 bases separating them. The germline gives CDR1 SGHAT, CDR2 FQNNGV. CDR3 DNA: TGTGCCAGCAGCCCGAAGCCTCTCACACAGTACACAGATACGCAGTATTTT. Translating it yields CASSPKPLTQYTDTQYF.